This T cell receptor (beta chain) was sequenced during a study of patients and donors after allogeneic stem cell transplantation. MiXCR, applied by TCRdb to the RT-PCR reads, yields one record per CDR3 protein. The sample lists some 880,000 distinct CDR3 sequences; around 17% were seen once. The germline CDR1 and CDR2 sequences are SGHRS and YFSETQ. The germline V and J ends were trimmed by 4 bases and 3 bases, with 14 bases remaining between them. This CDR3 is built from 16 residues. This clonotype was obtained from a human donor who was either an allogeneic HSCT recipient or a stem cell or donor lymphocyte infusion donor (not recorded which). It is not recorded whose cells these are; they may come from a transplant donor. What was sequenced was blood, either unsorted or a sorted T cell fraction (not recorded which). The rearrangement joins TRBV5-1 to TRBJ1-6; D gene ambiguous. Here the CDR3 DNA reads TGCGCCAGCAGCGAGGGCCTAGGTGGCTATAATTCACCCCTCCACTTT. Amino acid sequence: CASSEGLGGYNSPLHF. Variable domain in full (rest from reference TRBV5-1 and TRBJ1-6): KAGVTQTPRYLIKTRGQQVTLSCSPISGHRSVSWYQQTPGQGLQFLFEYFSETQRNKGNFPGRFSGRQFSNSRSEMNVSTLELGDSALYLCASSEGLGGYNSPLHFGNGTRLTVT.